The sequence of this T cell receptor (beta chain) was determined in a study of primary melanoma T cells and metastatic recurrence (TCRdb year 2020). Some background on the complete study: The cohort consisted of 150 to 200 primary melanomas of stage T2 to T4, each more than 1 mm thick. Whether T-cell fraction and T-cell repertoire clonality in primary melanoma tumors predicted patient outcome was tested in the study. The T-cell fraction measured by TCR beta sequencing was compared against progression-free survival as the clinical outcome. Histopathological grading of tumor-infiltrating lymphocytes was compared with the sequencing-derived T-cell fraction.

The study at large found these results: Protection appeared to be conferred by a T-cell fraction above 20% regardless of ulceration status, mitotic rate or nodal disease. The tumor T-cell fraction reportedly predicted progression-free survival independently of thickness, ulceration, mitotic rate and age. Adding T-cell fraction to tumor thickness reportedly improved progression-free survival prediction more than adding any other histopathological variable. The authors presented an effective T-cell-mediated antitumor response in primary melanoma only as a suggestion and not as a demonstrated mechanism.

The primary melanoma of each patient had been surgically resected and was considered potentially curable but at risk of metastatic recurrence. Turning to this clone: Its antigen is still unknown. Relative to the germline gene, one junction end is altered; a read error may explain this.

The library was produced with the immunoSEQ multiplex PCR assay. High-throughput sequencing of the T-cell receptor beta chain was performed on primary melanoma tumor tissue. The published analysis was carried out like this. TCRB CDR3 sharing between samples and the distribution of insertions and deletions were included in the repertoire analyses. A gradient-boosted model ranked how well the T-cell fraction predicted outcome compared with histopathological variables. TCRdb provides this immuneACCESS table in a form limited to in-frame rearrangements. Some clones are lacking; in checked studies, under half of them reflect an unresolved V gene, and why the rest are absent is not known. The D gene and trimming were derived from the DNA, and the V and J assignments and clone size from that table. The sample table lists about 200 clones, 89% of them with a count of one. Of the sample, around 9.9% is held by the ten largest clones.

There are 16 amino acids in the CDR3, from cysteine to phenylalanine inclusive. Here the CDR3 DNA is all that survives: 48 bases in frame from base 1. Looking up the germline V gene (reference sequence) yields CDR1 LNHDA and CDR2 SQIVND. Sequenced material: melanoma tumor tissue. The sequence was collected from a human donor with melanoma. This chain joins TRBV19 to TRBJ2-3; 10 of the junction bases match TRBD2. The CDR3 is CTSSRRLAGLTDTQYF. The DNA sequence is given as TGTACCAGTAGTAGAAGACTAGCGGGCCTCACAGATACGCAGTATTTT.